Each of the 25 T cell receptor beta chains below was sequenced from the same sample in a study of T-cell reconstitution after alpha-beta-depleted transplantation in children. Unique molecular identifiers featured in how the TCRbeta library was prepared. TCRdb redid the calling of the PCR reads with MiXCR, one entry per CDR3 protein. The sample holds roughly 400,000 distinct CDR3 sequences, over 20% seen once. Sequences were derived from PBMCs from the stem cell graft donor, sampled from the stem cell graft. The receptors were gathered from a human donor who donated a stem cell graft to a child with acute myeloid leukemia.

This clonotype was recorded a few times. The chain has TRBV20-1 and TRBJ2-1; 7 nucleotides agree with TRBD2. Per germline, CDR1 DFQATT and CDR2 SNEGSKA (reference sequence). CDR3 length: 14 amino acids. Germline trimming cut 6 bases from V and 0 bases from J; bases unmatched to any gene: 5. Here the CDR3 reads CSARGTYSYNEQFF. CDR3 DNA sequence: TGCAGTGCGCGGGGGACTTACTCCTACAATGAGCAGTTCTTC.

This clonotype was counted a few times. The chain links TRBV24-1 to TRBJ1-1; TRBD1 is a possible D gene (6 bases). Germline values: CDR1 KGHDR, CDR2 SFDVKD. The ends were cut back, 5 bases at V and 6 bases at J, with 21 bases in the middle. The CDR3 has 16 amino acids. Here the CDR3 DNA reads TGTGCCACCAGTGCCCAACAGGGAAGTAAGGGGGCTGAAGCTTTCTTT. Translated, it gives CATSAQQGSKGAEAFF.

This clonotype has ten or more counts. The chain has TRBV29-1 and TRBJ2-3, with 11 bases matching TRBD2. Germline V gives CDR1 SQVTM, CDR2 ANQGSEA. The length of the CDR3 is 15 residues. The V and J ends lost 6 bases and 2 bases, in that order; junction bases with no gene match: 7. The CDR3 loop is CSVAGTSGLTDTQYF. Here the CDR3 DNA reads TGCAGCGTCGCAGGGACTAGCGGACTCACAGATACGCAGTATTTT.

The rearrangement joins TRBV7-2 to TRBJ2-1, with D perhaps TRBD1 or TRBD2 (6 bases each). Per germline, CDR1 SGHTA and CDR2 FQGNSA. V lost 5 bases to trimming and J lost 5 bases, with 22 bases between them. The CDR3 runs to 17 residues. The CDR3 DNA is TGTGCCAGCAGCCCACAACCGATGGGGGGCGGGAACAATGAGCAGTTCTTC. This sequence encodes CASSPQPMGGGNNEQFF. Together with reference TRBV7-2 and TRBJ2-1, the CDR3 gives the full variable domain: GAGVSQSPSNKVTEKGKDVELRCDPISGHTALYWYRQSLGQGLEFLIYFQGNSAPDKSGLPSDRFSAERTGGSVSTLTIQRTQQEDSAVYLCASSPQPMGGGNNEQFFGPGTRLTVL.

This clonotype was recorded a few times. The chain joins TRBV20-1 to TRBJ2-2; D tentatively fits TRBD1 or TRBD2 (5 bases each). This CDR3 region has 13 residues. Germline V gene lookup returns CDR1 DFQATT and CDR2 SNEGSKA (reference sequence). V was shortened by 8 bases and J by 4 bases, with 14 bases between the two germline ends. CDR3 sequence reads: CSPRDGGTGELFF. CDR3 nucleotides: TGCAGTCCCAGGGATGGGGGCACCGGGGAGCTGTTTTTT.

This clonotype was seen more than once but under ten times. The rearrangement uses TRBV9 and TRBJ1-2; D unresolved. With 3 bases removed from V and 7 bases from J, the gap between germline ends came to 10 bases. The CDR3 covers 12 residues. Germline V gene sequence: CDR1 SGDLS, CDR2 YYNGEE. The CDR3 spells CASSAYRVGYTF. The CDR3 nucleotides read TGTGCCAGCAGCGCTTACAGAGTTGGCTACACCTTC.

This clonotype was observed many times. The rearrangement links TRBV7-9 to TRBJ2-7; no clear D. The CDR3 covers 13 residues. Germline CDR1 is SEHNR and CDR2 is FQNEAQ (reference sequence). Trimming pared 2 bases from V and 0 bases from J, leaving 5 bases between. CDR3 DNA: TGTGCCAGCAGCTTACAGAGCTCCTACGAGCAGTACTTC. As protein: CASSLQSSYEQYF. Based on the CDR3 plus reference TRBV7-9 and TRBJ2-7, the full variable domain is DTGVSQNPRHKITKRGQNVTFRCDPISEHNRLYWYRQTLGQGPEFLTYFQNEAQLEKSRLLSDRFSAERPKGSFSTLEIQRTEQGDSAMYLCASSLQSSYEQYFGPGTRLTVT.

This clonotype came up many times. The chain couples TRBV20-1 to TRBJ2-3; TRBD2 aligns across 10 bases. V was clipped by 5 bases and J by 5 bases; unmatched bases: 10. Germline CDR1 is DFQATT and CDR2 is SNEGSKA (reference sequence). There are 15 residues in the CDR3. As DNA, the CDR3 is TGCAGTGCTCCCTATCCTAGCGGGAGTGGAGATACGCAGTATTTT. The encoded protein is CSAPYPSGSGDTQYF.

This clonotype was observed a few times. The rearrangement joins TRBV12-3 or TRBV12-4 to TRBJ1-1; D unclear. The V end was cut by 4 bases, the J end by 8 bases, with 11 bases between. The CDR3 runs 12 residues. CDR3: CASSSRPREAFF. DNA for the CDR3: TGTGCCAGCAGTTCCCGGCCCCGAGAAGCTTTCTTT.

This clonotype was picked up a small number of times. J is TRBJ1-4 and V is TRBV7-4; the D is unclear. V was cut by 3 bases and J by 0 bases, with 11 bases left in between. CDR3 size: 16 residues. CDR1 and CDR2 from the germline V gene are SGHVT and SQSDAQ. This CDR3 reads CASSFFGFTTNEKLFF. The CDR3, as DNA: TGTGCCAGCAGCTTTTTCGGGTTTACAACTAATGAAAAACTGTTTTTT.

In its sample, this clonotype was seen a few times. The chain employs TRBV7-9 and TRBJ2-7, with TRBD1 matching over 10 bases. Germline trimming cut 5 bases from V and 5 bases from J; bases unmatched to any gene: 6. The CDR3 sequence is 14 residues long. Germline values: CDR1 SEHNR, CDR2 FQNEAQ (reference sequence). The CDR3 DNA follows: TGTGCCAGCAGCCTCCGGGACAGGGGACACGAGCAGTACTTC. It yields the protein CASSLRDRGHEQYF.

This clonotype was seen many times. At one boundary the junction diverges from the germline segment, which might be a read error. This sequence joins TRBV20-1 and TRBJ2-1; TRBD1 aligns across 7 bases. CDR1 is DFQATT and CDR2 is SNEGSKA in the germline V gene (reference sequence). The CDR3 runs 14 residues. The CDR3 is CSARGGALVNEQFF. The CDR3 bases are TGCAGTGCGAGAGGGGGCGCGCTGGTCAATGAGCAGTTCTTC.

This clonotype was counted only a few times. The V and J genes are TRBV20-1 and TRBJ1-2; D is unclear. The CDR3 has 13 amino acids. Trimming took 7 bases from V and 0 from J, leaving 12 bases between them. The germline V gene encodes CDR1 DFQATT and CDR2 SNEGSKA (reference sequence). CDR3: CSVNERSNYGYTF. In DNA form, the CDR3 reads TGCAGTGTCAACGAGCGATCTAACTATGGCTACACCTTC.

The gene calls are TRBV6-1 and TRBJ2-6; TRBD1 matches at 7 bases. The CDR3 runs to 15 residues. Germline assignment: CDR1 MNHNS and CDR2 SASEGT. Germline trimming cut 8 bases from V and 1 base from J; bases unmatched to any gene: 5. CDR3 region: CASGRGKSGANVLTF. The CDR3 bases are TGTGCCAGCGGCAGGGGGAAGTCTGGGGCCAACGTCCTGACTTTC.

The sample holds many counts of this clonotype. The J gene is TRBJ2-3, the V gene TRBV12-3 or TRBV12-4; no definite D call. CDR3 length equals 16 residues. Deletions cut 8 bases from V and 2 bases from J, with 20 bases between. The CDR3 DNA reads TGTGCCAGCGAACGAAAAAAGGGATGGGACACAGATACGCAGTATTTT. Its protein product is CASERKKGWDTDTQYF.

This clonotype came up a few times. V and J are TRBV5-1 and TRBJ2-7, with TRBD2 identical over 13 bases. The V gene end was trimmed by 4 bases and the J gene end by 2 bases; junction bases not matched to a gene: 6. The CDR3 extends over 16 amino acids. From germline, CDR1 is SGHRS and CDR2 YFSETQ. The CDR3 reads CASSEGTSGIPYEQYF. The CDR3 DNA follows: TGCGCCAGCAGCGAAGGGACTAGCGGGATACCCTACGAGCAGTACTTC.

This clonotype has only a few counts. The rearrangement joins TRBV11-3 to TRBJ2-5; tentatively, D is TRBD1 (6 bases). Deletions cut 5 bases from V and 0 bases from J, with 10 bases between. Per the germline V gene, CDR1 is SGHNT and CDR2 is YENEEA. This CDR3 spans 14 amino acids. Here the CDR3 DNA reads TGTGCCAGCAGCGCCAGGGGATACCAAGAGACCCAGTACTTC. Translating it yields CASSARGYQETQYF.

This chain connects TRBV24-1 to TRBJ2-1; D unclear. The germline V gene encodes CDR1 KGHDR and CDR2 SFDVKD. V lost 1 base to trimming and J lost 3 bases, with 12 bases between them. CDR3 length: 16 residues. CDR3 bases: TGTGCCACCAGTGATTTAAAAGGGATGGGCTACAATGAGCAGTTCTTC. Translating gives CATSDLKGMGYNEQFF.

This clonotype was seen only a few times. V usage is TRBV4-1 and J usage is TRBJ2-1; the match to TRBD1 covers 8 bases. This CDR3 is 16 amino acids long. Germline CDR1 MGHRA, CDR2 YSYEKL. Germline trimming cut 2 bases from V and 2 bases from J; bases unmatched to any gene: 5. CDR3 coding DNA: TGCGCCAGCAGCCAACCAGGGACAGGCCCCTACAATGAGCAGTTCTTC. Protein: CASSQPGTGPYNEQFF.

The chain joins TRBV29-1 to TRBJ2-1; no clear D gene. Germline loops: CDR1 SQVTM, CDR2 ANQGSEA. The V gene lost 1 base and the J gene lost 8 bases, with 6 bases spanning the gap. This CDR3 has 11 amino acids. The CDR3 nucleotides are TGCAGCGTTGAAGCTACTTATGAGCAGTTCTTC. Protein product: CSVEATYEQFF.

This clonotype was observed at least ten times. The chain joins TRBV15 to TRBJ2-2; TRBD2 might be the D (5 bases). V dropped 0 bases and J dropped 5 bases, with 13 bases sitting between them. Germline-derived CDR1 and CDR2 are LNHNV and YYDKDF (reference sequence). CDR3 size: 16 residues. The CDR3 DNA follows: TGTGCCACCAGCAGAGATACGTGGGAGCCAACCGGGGAGCTGTTTTTT. This gives the protein CATSRDTWEPTGELFF.

Note on this clonotype: The germline gene is not matched at one end of the junction; a read error may be the cause. The chain links TRBV5-5 to TRBJ2-3; 9 bases agree with TRBD2. This CDR3 has 17 residues. From germline, CDR1 is SGHKS and CDR2 YYEKEE (reference sequence). CDR3 nucleotide sequence: TGTGCCAGCAGCTTGAGGAGGTATCCTAGCGGGGCTACCCGAGTCATTTTT. Translating it yields CASSLRRYPSGATRVIF.

This clonotype has just a few counts. This chain uses TRBV12-3 or TRBV12-4 with TRBJ2-7, with D uncertain. The V gene lost 4 bases and the J gene lost 0 bases, with 10 bases spanning the gap. The CDR3 sequence is 14 residues long. The CDR3 reads CASSYFGSSYEQYF. The CDR3 DNA reads as TGTGCCAGCAGTTACTTCGGCAGCTCCTACGAGCAGTACTTC.

J is TRBJ2-7 and V is TRBV11-1; 8 bases align to TRBD2. CDR1 and CDR2 from the germline V gene are SGHAT and FQDESV (reference sequence). V dropped 3 bases and J dropped 5; count of bases not matched to a gene: 9. This CDR3 is 15 amino acids long. The CDR3 nucleotides read TGTGCCAGCAGCTTCCTTAGCGGGAACGGCCACGAGCAGTACTTC. As protein: CASSFLSGNGHEQYF.

This clonotype was detected many times. The V gene is TRBV6-2 or TRBV6-3, the J gene TRBJ1-1; 10 bases align to TRBD1. Germline V CDR1 and CDR2: MNHEY, SVGEGT. CDR3 length: 13 residues. The ends lost 6 bases at V and 5 bases at J; junction bases unmatched: 3. Here the CDR3 reads CASRRTGGTEAFF. The DNA of the CDR3 is TGTGCCAGCAGACGGACAGGGGGGACTGAAGCTTTCTTT.